This TCR beta chain was found in a study of cytomegalovirus exposure and HLA in healthy donors. Comments on this clone: Its specificity is unknown.

It was with 60 Vbeta and 13 Jbeta primers that the PCR ran. Sequencing used immunoSEQ multiplex PCR; TCRdb keeps in-frame clones, though not all of them. The sample has fewer than 100,000 clones. Whole-study results and caveats: For TCR beta chains, V- and J-gene trimming was later linked to a missense DCLRE1C variant.

The ends were cut back, 2 bases at V and 9 bases at J, with 14 bases in the middle. The CDR3 has 14 amino acids. Germline V gene lookup returns CDR1 ENHRY and CDR2 SYGVKD. This chain uses TRBV10-3 with TRBJ1-3; no definite D call. Material: PBMCs. The source of this sequence is a middle-aged man in good health and CMV-seronegative. CDR3 nucleotides: TGTGCCATCAGTGAGGGAGGGATTCTGGGCACCATATATTTT. Amino acid sequence: CAISEGGILGTIYF.